This T cell receptor beta chain is drawn from a study of blood T cell repertoires in COVID-19. Background on the study: Material from acute and convalescent COVID-19 was sourced from the United States, Italy and Spain. The cDNA or gDNA used as material had been derived from T cells, B-cell-depleted T cells, or PBMCs.

Germline-derived CDR1 and CDR2 are MNHEY and SVGEGT. The CDR3 loop spans 14 amino acids. Trimming removed 5 bases at V and 4 bases at J, with 15 bases between. This clone was detected once. Per the authors' pipeline: Amplification with reference gene primers provided the estimates of nucleated cell counts. The table came from immunoSEQ multiplex PCR; TCRdb's copy has only in-frame clones and leaves some out. Clonal size and the V and J genes are those of that table, whereas D and trimming came from the DNA. The sample has about 130,000 clones, about nine tenths seen once. This receptor was identified in a woman aged 70-85 years with COVID-19, enrolled during active disease. The specimen sequenced was peripheral blood. The V gene is TRBV6-2 or TRBV6-3, the J gene TRBJ2-7, with D maybe TRBD1 (5 bases). The CDR3 loop is CASSPPTDSYEQYF. In nucleotides, the CDR3 is TGTGCCAGCAGTCCCCCGACAGATTCTTACGAGCAGTACTTC.